This T cell receptor (beta chain) comes out of a study of blood T cell repertoires in COVID-19. Study-level background: T cells, B-cell-depleted T cells, or PBMCs provided the cDNA or gDNA that served as material.

Clones were sequenced by immunoSEQ multiplex PCR, and TCRdb holds only the in-frame ones, with some missing. This table has 350,000 to 550,000 clones, 80% to 90% appearing once. Germline loops: CDR1 MDHEN, CDR2 SYDVKM. Trimming pared 4 bases from V and 8 bases from J, leaving 12 bases between. This CDR3 spans 14 amino acids. The TCR comes from a woman aged 25 to 39 with acute or convalescent COVID-19. The source material was peripheral blood. V is TRBV28 and J is TRBJ1-6; possible D gene TRBD1, 5 bases. DNA for the CDR3: TGTGCCAGCAGTTCGACAGTAGAATATTCACCCCTCCACTTT. Translating it yields CASSSTVEYSPLHF. The variable domain in full, with the rest retrieved from reference TRBV28 and TRBJ1-6, is DVKVTQSSRYLVKRTGEKVFLECVQDMDHENMFWYRQDPGLGLRLIYFSYDVKMKEKGDIPEGYSVSREKKERFSLILESASTNQTSMYLCASSSTVEYSPLHFGNGTRLTVT.